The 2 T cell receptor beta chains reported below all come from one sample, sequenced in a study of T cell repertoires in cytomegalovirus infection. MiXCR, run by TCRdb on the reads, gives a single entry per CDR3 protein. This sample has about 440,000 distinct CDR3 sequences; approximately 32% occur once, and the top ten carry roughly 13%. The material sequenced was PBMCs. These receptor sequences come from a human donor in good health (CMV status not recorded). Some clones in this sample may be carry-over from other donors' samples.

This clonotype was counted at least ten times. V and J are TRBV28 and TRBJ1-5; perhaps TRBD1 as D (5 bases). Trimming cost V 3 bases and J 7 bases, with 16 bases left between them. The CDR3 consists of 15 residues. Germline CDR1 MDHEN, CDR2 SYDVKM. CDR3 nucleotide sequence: TGTGCCAGCAGTTTCGTGGGGGGGGGGGTACAGCCCCAGCATTTT. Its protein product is CASSFVGGGVQPQHF.

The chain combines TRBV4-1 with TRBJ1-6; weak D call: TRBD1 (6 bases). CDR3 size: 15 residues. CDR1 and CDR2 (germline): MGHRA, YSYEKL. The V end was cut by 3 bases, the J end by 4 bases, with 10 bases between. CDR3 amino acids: CASSQGTSYNSPLHF. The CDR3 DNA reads TGCGCCAGCAGCCAGGGGACAAGTTATAATTCACCCCTCCACTTT.